These 25 T cell receptor beta chains were sequenced from one sample in a study of CD8 T cells in ankylosing spondylitis. TCRdb used MiXCR to reprocess the 5' RACE reads, holding one entry per CDR3 protein. The sample shows about 260,000 distinct CDR3 sequences, about 19% of them seen only once. Sequenced material: blood, either unsorted or a sorted T cell fraction (not recorded which). These receptor sequences come from a male donor with ankylosing spondylitis or in good health (not recorded which).

J is TRBJ2-5 and V is TRBV29-1; no clear D gene. CDR3 size: 10 residues. Germline CDR1 and CDR2: SQVTM and ANQGSEA. Trimming pared 6 bases from V and 3 bases from J, leaving 5 bases between. DNA for the CDR3: TGCAGCGTGCGGAAAGAGACCCAGTACTTC. Residues: CSVRKETQYF.

The chain combines TRBV5-1 with TRBJ1-2; D may be TRBD1 (5 bases). V lost 8 bases and J lost 6, with 26 bases in between. Germline loops: CDR1 SGHRS, CDR2 YFSETQ. CDR3 size: 16 residues. The CDR3 protein is CAREGPGTILSDGYTF. CDR3 coding DNA: TGCGCCAGAGAAGGACCAGGGACCATTCTATCGGATGGCTACACCTTC.

This chain connects TRBV27 to TRBJ1-2; a possible D gene is TRBD1 (6 bases). CDR1 and CDR2 from the germline V gene are MNHEY and SMNVEV (reference sequence). Trimming shortened V by 5 bases and J by 8 bases, and 12 bases separated the two germline ends. CDR3 size: 12 residues. The chain's CDR3 is CASSNRVDGYTF. Written as DNA, the CDR3 is TGTGCCAGCAGTAACAGGGTAGACGGCTACACCTTC.

The chain joins TRBV7-8 to TRBJ1-5; maybe TRBD1 (6 bases). Germline values: CDR1 SGHVS, CDR2 FQNEAQ. V gave up 1 base and J gave up 3 bases, with 13 bases separating them. The CDR3 contains 16 residues. The CDR3 is CASSLEAGAPNQPQHF. DNA of the CDR3: TGTGCCAGCAGCTTAGAGGCAGGGGCGCCCAATCAGCCCCAGCATTTT.

The chain has TRBV7-3 and TRBJ2-1, with a possible D match to TRBD2 (5 bases). Germline V lookup: CDR1 SGHTA, CDR2 FQGTGA. Deletions cut 2 bases from V and 8 bases from J, with 16 bases between. This CDR3 has 15 residues. CDR3 sequence (DNA): TGTGCCAGCAGCTTAGAGGGTACCCCTACCGATGAGCAGTTCTTC. Translating it yields CASSLEGTPTDEQFF.

This clonotype turned up a few times. The chain is built from TRBV12-3 or TRBV12-4 and TRBJ1-5, with TRBD1 identical over 11 bases. The junction had 3 bases not matched to a gene; V was cut back by 5 bases and J by 0 bases. This CDR3 contains 16 residues. The CDR3 bases are TGTGCCAGCAGTCGGGGACAGGGGGATAGCAATCAGCCCCAGCATTTT. This encodes CASSRGQGDSNQPQHF.

The chain uses TRBV10-3 and TRBJ2-3, with 13 bases lining up with TRBD2. CDR3 length: 14 residues. Germline V CDR1 and CDR2: ENHRY, SYGVKD. The ends lost 8 bases at V and 4 bases at J; junction bases unmatched: 3. Here the CDR3 DNA reads TGTGCCATCTCACTAGCGGGGGGGCCAGATACGCAGTATTTT. Protein product: CAISLAGGPDTQYF.

This sequence joins TRBV5-1 and TRBJ2-1, with TRBD1 matching 10 bases. This CDR3 spans 17 amino acids. From germline, CDR1 is SGHRS and CDR2 YFSETQ. V lost 4 bases, J lost 0 bases, and 7 bases stayed unmatched. In DNA form, the CDR3 reads TGCGCCAGCAGCCGGGACAGGGGCGTTAGCTCCTACAATGAGCAGTTCTTC. It translates to CASSRDRGVSSYNEQFF.

The chain combines TRBV5-1 with TRBJ1-5; D is unclear. V dropped 4 bases and J dropped 1 base, with 6 bases sitting between them. CDR1 and CDR2 (germline): SGHRS, YFSETQ. The CDR3 is 13 residues long. The CDR3 protein is CASSKDSNQPQHF. As DNA, the CDR3 is TGCGCCAGCAGCAAGGACAGCAATCAGCCCCAGCATTTT.

In its sample, this clonotype was seen a few times. The chain joins TRBV5-1 to TRBJ2-2, with TRBD1 identical over 10 bases. Germline CDR1 SGHRS, CDR2 YFSETQ. Trimming took 3 bases from V and 4 from J; bases not matched to a gene: 6. This CDR3 is 16 amino acids long. The CDR3 spells CASSSGTGAGTGELFF. Here the CDR3 DNA reads TGCGCCAGCAGCTCCGGGACAGGGGCGGGCACCGGGGAGCTGTTTTTT.

The chain joins TRBV6-5 to TRBJ2-2; 8 nucleotides agree with TRBD2. J was trimmed by 5 bases and V by 3 bases; bases with no gene match: 8. The CDR3 consists of 16 residues. The germline CDR1 and CDR2 sequences are MNHEY and SVGAGI. The CDR3 bases are TGTGCCAGCAGTTATTTGACTAGCGAACGGACCGGGGAGCTGTTTTTT. Protein sequence: CASSYLTSERTGELFF.

This clonotype has at least ten counts. The chain couples TRBV29-1 to TRBJ2-6; 8 nucleotides match TRBD1. This CDR3 is 15 amino acids long. V was pared by 4 bases and J by 4 bases, with 6 bases of the junction left unmatched. Germline V gene sequence: CDR1 SQVTM, CDR2 ANQGSEA. The CDR3 loop reads CSVAPTGDGANVLTF. CDR3 coding DNA: TGCAGCGTTGCACCGACAGGGGACGGGGCCAACGTCCTGACTTTC.

The J gene is TRBJ2-3, the V gene TRBV3-1, with D unresolved. This CDR3 region has 13 residues. Germline V gene data show CDR1 as LGHDT and CDR2 as YNNKEL (reference sequence). V was pared by 1 base and J by 8 bases, with 10 bases between. The CDR3 here is CASSQAGVGTQYF. DNA of the CDR3: TGTGCCAGCAGCCAAGCTGGGGTCGGTACGCAGTATTTT.

This sequence joins TRBV3-1 and TRBJ2-5; D possibly matches TRBD1 or TRBD2 (6 bases each). V lost 1 base and J 4 bases, leaving 13 bases between the germline ends. The CDR3 runs to 15 residues. The germline V gene encodes CDR1 LGHDT and CDR2 YNNKEL (reference sequence). The CDR3 protein is CASSQGPGGGETQYF. Written as DNA, the CDR3 is TGTGCCAGCAGCCAAGGGCCAGGAGGGGGAGAGACCCAGTACTTC.

This clonotype appeared a few times. This chain uses TRBV10-3 with TRBJ2-2; the match to TRBD1 covers 8 bases. Germline CDR1 and CDR2: ENHRY and SYGVKD. This CDR3 is built from 15 residues. V lost 8 bases and J lost 0; bases outside the gene matches: 5. The CDR3 spells CAISQGVPNTGELFF. DNA of the CDR3: TGTGCCATCTCACAGGGGGTCCCGAACACCGGGGAGCTGTTTTTT.

This clonotype has just a few counts. Written as DNA, the CDR3 is TGCAGTGCTAGAGACCGAAGACTAGCGGGGAGTCGCACAGATACGCAGTATTTT. This translates into CSARDRRLAGSRTDTQYF. This chain uses TRBV20-1 with TRBJ2-3; the match to TRBD2 covers 11 bases. Germline V gives CDR1 DFQATT, CDR2 SNEGSKA (reference sequence). V was pared by 0 bases and J by 1 base, with 9 bases of the junction left unmatched. The CDR3 length is 18 residues.

The chain has TRBV5-1 and TRBJ2-7, with a possible D match to TRBD2 (5 bases). CDR3 size: 13 residues. V dropped 3 bases and J dropped 6 bases, with 13 bases sitting between them. From germline, CDR1 is SGHRS and CDR2 YFSETQ. This chain's CDR3 is CASSSDTRGEQYV. The CDR3 DNA sequence: TGCGCCAGCAGCTCAGATACTAGAGGCGAGCAGTACGTC.

The CDR3 is CSARGGAANPDPQYF. CDR3 DNA sequence: TGCAGTGCTAGAGGCGGAGCGGCGAACCCTGATCCGCAGTATTTT. The chain employs TRBV20-1 and TRBJ2-3, with a possible D match to TRBD2 (5 bases). Germline V lookup: CDR1 DFQATT, CDR2 SNEGSKA (reference sequence). V dropped 1 base and J dropped 10 bases, with 21 bases sitting between them. This CDR3 region has 15 residues.

This clonotype showed up many times. The rearrangement links TRBV15 to TRBJ2-1; no firm D call. The CDR3 sequence is 13 residues long. V was trimmed by 1 base and J by 12 bases, leaving 13 bases between them. Per germline, CDR1 LNHNV and CDR2 YYDKDF (reference sequence). CDR3 coding DNA: TGTGCCACCAGCAGAGCACCCGACTTGGGGCAGTTCTTC. Its translation is CATSRAPDLGQFF. The variable domain in full, with the rest retrieved from reference TRBV15 and TRBJ2-1, is DAMVIQNPRYQVTQFGKPVTLSCSQTLNHNVMYWYQQKSSQAPKLLFHYYDKDFNNEADTPDNFQSRRPNTSFCFLDIRSPGLGDTAMYLCATSRAPDLGQFFGPGTRLTVL.

The V gene is TRBV12-3 or TRBV12-4, the J gene TRBJ1-3; TRBD1 aligns across 9 bases. Trimming removed 6 bases from V and 0 bases from J; junction bases left unmatched: 3. The CDR3 totals 15 residues. For the CDR3, the DNA is TGTGCCAGCAGGGGACAGGGTGCCTCTGGAAACACCATATATTTT. It codes for CASRGQGASGNTIYF.

The gene calls are TRBV27 and TRBJ1-2; a possible D gene is TRBD1 (5 bases). The CDR3 length is 13 residues. Trimming removed 10 bases from V and 6 bases from J, with 18 bases in between. Germline lookup yields CDR1 MNHEY and CDR2 SMNVEV (reference sequence). CDR3 protein: CATQPPGFNGYTF. CDR3 bases: TGTGCCACCCAGCCCCCAGGGTTCAATGGCTACACCTTC.

This clonotype has a count of ten or more. CDR3 residues: CASSFGGTNTGELFF. The CDR3, as DNA: TGCGCCAGCAGCTTTGGCGGGACGAACACCGGGGAGCTGTTTTTT. This rearrangement joins TRBV5-1 to TRBJ2-2; weak D call: TRBD2 (6 bases). The CDR3 sequence is 15 residues long. Looked up from germline, CDR1 is SGHRS and CDR2 is YFSETQ. Trimming shortened V by 2 bases and J by 0 bases, and 8 bases separated the two germline ends.

This clonotype was seen many times. The J gene is TRBJ2-5, the V gene TRBV12-3 or TRBV12-4, with 15 bases identical to TRBD2. Trimming removed 6 bases from V and 1 base from J; junction bases left unmatched: 3. The CDR3 sequence is 16 residues long. The CDR3 sequence is CASSLGLAGGQETQYF. CDR3 nucleotides: TGTGCCAGCAGCTTGGGACTAGCGGGGGGCCAAGAGACCCAGTACTTC.

This clonotype was counted between two and nine times. The V gene is TRBV27, the J gene TRBJ1-1; D is undetermined. CDR3 length equals 17 residues. V was pared by 8 bases and J by 4 bases, with 26 bases between. Germline CDR1 and CDR2: MNHEY and SMNVEV (reference sequence). CDR3 in DNA: TGTGCCAGCCAAAGAGGTGGGATACGGAGTTTGGGCACTGAAGCTTTCTTT. It encodes CASQRGGIRSLGTEAFF.

This clonotype appeared a few times. The chain has TRBV2 and TRBJ2-1; possibly TRBD2 for D (5 bases). Germline CDR1 SNHLY, CDR2 FYNNEI. The ends were cut back, 3 bases at V and 6 bases at J, with 12 bases in the middle. This CDR3 is 14 amino acids long. DNA for the CDR3: TGTGCCAGCAGTGATCTAGAAGGAGGCAATGAGCAGTTCTTC. This translates into CASSDLEGGNEQFF.